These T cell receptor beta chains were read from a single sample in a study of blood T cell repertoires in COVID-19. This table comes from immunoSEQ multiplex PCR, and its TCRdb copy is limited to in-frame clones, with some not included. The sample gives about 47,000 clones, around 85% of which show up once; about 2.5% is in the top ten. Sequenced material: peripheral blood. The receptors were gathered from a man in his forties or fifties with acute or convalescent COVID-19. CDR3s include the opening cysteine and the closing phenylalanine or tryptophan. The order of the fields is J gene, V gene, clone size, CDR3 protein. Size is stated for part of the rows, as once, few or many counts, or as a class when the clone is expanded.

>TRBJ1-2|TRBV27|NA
CASSEQGVGYTF
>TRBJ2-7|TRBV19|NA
CASSHRAGLYEQYF
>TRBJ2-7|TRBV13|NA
CASSLFGGGYEQYF
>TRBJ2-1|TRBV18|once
CASSPPGGARYNEQFF
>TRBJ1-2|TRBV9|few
CASSVDSSVNYGYTF
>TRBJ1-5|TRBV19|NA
CASRGYGDREVNQPQHF
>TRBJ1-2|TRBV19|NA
CASSMPANYGYTF
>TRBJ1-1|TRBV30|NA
CAWADRGDTEAFF
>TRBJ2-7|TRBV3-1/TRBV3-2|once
CASSQGTSQPTKQYF
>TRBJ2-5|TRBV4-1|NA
CASSHTGQGPETQYF
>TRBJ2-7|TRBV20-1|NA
CSARDSYRQYF
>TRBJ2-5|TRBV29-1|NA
CSVEHRGETQYF
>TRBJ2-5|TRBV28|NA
CASRGLRDYQETQYF
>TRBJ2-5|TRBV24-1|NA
CATSDLTSGSEETQYF
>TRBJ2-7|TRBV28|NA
CASTQGSYEQYF
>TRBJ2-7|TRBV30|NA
CACNAGTVSYEQYF
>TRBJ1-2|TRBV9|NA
CASSVRGNYGYTF
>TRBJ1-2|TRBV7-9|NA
CASSLNRDAGYTF
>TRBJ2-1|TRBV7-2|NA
CASSSRTSGRNEQFF
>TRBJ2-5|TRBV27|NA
CASSLSSGSRGETQYF
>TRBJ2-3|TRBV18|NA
CASSPGRTDTQYF
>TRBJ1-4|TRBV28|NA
CATREDRVFVKLFF
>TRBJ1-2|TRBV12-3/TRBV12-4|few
CASSLDRSNGYTF
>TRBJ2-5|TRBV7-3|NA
CASSASGRASETQYF
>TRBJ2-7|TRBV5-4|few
CASSLAGLTGDYEQYF
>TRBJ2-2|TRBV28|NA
CASSTGQGQTGELFF
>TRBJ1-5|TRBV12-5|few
CASGLTEDNQPQHF
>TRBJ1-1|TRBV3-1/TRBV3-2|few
CASRIRERGNTEAFF